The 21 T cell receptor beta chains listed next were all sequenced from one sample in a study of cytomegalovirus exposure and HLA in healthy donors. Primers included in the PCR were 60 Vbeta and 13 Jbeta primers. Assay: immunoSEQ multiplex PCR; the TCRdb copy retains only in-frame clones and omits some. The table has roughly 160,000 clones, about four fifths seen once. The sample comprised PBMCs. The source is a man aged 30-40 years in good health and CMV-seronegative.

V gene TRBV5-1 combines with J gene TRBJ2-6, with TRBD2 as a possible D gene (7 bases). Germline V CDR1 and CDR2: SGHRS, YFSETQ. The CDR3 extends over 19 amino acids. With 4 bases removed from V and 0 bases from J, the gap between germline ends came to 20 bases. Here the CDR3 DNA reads TGCGCCAGCAGCCCCAATCCGGGGGGCTCTGGCTCTGGGGCCAACGTCCTGACTTTC. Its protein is CASSPNPGGSGSGANVLTF.

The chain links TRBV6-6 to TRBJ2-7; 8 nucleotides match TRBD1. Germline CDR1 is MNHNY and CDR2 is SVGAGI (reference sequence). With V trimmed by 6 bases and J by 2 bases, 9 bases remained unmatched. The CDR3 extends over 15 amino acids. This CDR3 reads CASSYATGGPYEQYF. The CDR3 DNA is TGTGCCAGCAGCTACGCAACAGGGGGTCCCTACGAGCAGTACTTC.

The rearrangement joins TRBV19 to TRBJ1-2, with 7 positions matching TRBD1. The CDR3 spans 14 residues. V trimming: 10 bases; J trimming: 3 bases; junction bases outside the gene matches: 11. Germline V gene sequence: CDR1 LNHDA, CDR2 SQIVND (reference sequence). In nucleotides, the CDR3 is TGTGCCACCCGTTGGGGGCAGGGGGACTATGGCTACACCTTC. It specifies CATRWGQGDYGYTF.

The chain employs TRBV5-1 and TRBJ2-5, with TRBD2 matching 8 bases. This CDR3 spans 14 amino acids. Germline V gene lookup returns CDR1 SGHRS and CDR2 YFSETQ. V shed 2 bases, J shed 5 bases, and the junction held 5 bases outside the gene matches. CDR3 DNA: TGCGCCAGCAGCTTTACGGGAGGGGAGGAGACCCAGTACTTC. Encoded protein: CASSFTGGEETQYF. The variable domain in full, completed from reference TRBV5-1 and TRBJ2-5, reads KAGVTQTPRYLIKTRGQQVTLSCSPISGHRSVSWYQQTPGQGLQFLFEYFSETQRNKGNFPGRFSGRQFSNSRSEMNVSTLELGDSALYLCASSFTGGEETQYFGPGTRLLVL.

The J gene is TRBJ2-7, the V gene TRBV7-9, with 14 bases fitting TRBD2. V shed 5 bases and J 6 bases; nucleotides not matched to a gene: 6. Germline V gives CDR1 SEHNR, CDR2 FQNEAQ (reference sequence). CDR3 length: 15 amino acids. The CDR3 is CASSRPGLAGAEQYF. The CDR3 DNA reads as TGTGCCAGCAGCCGCCCGGGACTAGCGGGAGCCGAGCAGTACTTC.

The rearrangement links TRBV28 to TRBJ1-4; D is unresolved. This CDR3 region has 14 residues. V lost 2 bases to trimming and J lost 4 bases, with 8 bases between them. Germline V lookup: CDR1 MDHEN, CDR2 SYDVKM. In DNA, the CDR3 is TGTGCCAGCAGTTTACAGGTGATTAATGAAAAACTGTTTTTT. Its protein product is CASSLQVINEKLFF.

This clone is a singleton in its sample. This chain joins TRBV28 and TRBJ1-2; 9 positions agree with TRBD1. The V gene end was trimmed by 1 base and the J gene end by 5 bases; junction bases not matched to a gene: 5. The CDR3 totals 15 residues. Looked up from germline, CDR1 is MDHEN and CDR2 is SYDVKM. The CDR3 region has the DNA TGTGCCAGCAGTTTATCCGGTGGACAGGGGTATGGCTACACCTTC. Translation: CASSLSGGQGYGYTF.

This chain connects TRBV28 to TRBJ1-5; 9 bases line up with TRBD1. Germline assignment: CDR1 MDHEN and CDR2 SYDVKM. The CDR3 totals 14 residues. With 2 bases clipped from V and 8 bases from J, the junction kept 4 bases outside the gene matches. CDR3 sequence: CASSLGGQGEPQHF. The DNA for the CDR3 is TGTGCCAGCAGTTTAGGGGGACAGGGCGAGCCCCAGCATTTT. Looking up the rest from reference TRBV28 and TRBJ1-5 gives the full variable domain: DVKVTQSSRYLVKRTGEKVFLECVQDMDHENMFWYRQDPGLGLRLIYFSYDVKMKEKGDIPEGYSVSREKKERFSLILESASTNQTSMYLCASSLGGQGEPQHFGDGTRLSIL.

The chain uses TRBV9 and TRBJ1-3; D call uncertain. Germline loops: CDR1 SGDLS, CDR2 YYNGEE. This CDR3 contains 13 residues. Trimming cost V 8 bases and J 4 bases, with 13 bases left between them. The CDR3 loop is CASSAGFGNTIYF. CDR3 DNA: TGTGCCAGTTCGGCAGGATTCGGAAACACCATATATTTT.

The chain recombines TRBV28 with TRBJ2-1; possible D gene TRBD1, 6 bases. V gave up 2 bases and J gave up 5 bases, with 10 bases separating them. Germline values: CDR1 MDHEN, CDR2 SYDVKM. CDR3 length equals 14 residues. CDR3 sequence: CASSLTTGNNEQFF. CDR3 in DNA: TGTGCCAGCAGTTTAACCACAGGGAACAATGAGCAGTTCTTC.

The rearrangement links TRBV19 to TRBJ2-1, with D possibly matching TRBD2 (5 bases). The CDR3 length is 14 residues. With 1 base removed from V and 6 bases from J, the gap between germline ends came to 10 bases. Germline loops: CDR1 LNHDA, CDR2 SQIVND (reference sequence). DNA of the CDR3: TGTGCCAGTAGTATAGGGGGAGAGATCAATGAGCAGTTCTTC. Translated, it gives CASSIGGEINEQFF.

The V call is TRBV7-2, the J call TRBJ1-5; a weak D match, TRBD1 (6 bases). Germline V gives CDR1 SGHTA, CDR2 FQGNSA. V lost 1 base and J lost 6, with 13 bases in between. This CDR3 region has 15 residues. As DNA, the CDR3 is TGTGCCAGCAGCTTAGAACCACTAGGGGGTCAGCCCCAGCATTTT. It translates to CASSLEPLGGQPQHF.

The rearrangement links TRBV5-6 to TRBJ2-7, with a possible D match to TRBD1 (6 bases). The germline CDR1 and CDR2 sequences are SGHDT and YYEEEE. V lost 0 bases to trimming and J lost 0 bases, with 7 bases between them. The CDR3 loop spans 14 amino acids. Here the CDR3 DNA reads TGTGCCAGCAGCTTGGTGGACAGCTCCTACGAGCAGTACTTC. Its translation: CASSLVDSSYEQYF.

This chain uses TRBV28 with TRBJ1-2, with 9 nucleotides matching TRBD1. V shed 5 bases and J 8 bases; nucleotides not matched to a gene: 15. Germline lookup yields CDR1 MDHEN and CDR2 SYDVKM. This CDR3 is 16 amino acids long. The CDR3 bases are TGTGCCAGCAGTCTTCCCGTCTTACAGGGGGCGGGGGGCTACACCTTC. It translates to CASSLPVLQGAGGYTF.

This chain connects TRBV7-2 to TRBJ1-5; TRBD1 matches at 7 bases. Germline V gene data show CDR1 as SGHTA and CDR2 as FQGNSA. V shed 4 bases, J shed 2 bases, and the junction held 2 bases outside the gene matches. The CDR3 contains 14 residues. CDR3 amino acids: CASSSTGGNQPQHF. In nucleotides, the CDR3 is TGTGCCAGCAGCTCAACAGGGGGCAATCAGCCCCAGCATTTT.

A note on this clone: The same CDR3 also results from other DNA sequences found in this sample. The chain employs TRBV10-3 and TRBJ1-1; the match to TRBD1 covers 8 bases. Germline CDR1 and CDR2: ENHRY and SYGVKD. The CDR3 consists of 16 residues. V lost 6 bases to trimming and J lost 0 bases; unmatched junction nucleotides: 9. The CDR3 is CAIRGDRRQVNTEAFF. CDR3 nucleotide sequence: TGTGCCATCAGGGGGGACAGGAGGCAGGTGAACACTGAAGCTTTCTTT.

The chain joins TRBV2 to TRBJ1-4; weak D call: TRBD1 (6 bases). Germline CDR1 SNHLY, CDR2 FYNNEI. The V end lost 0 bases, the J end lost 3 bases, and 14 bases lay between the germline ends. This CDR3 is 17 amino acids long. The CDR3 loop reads CASSEASPGAANEKLFF. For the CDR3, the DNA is TGTGCCAGCAGTGAAGCCTCCCCAGGGGCGGCTAATGAAAAACTGTTTTTT.

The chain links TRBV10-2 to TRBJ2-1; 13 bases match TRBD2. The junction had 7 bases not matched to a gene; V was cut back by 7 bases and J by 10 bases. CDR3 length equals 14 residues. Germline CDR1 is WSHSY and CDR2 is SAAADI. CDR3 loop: CASTILAGGVEQFF. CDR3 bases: TGCGCCAGCACGATACTAGCGGGGGGGGTGGAGCAGTTCTTC.

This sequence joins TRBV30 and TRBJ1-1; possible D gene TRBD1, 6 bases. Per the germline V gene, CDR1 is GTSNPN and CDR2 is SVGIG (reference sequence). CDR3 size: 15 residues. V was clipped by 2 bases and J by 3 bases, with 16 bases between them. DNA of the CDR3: TGTGCCTGGAGTATGGGCATACAGGGCGACACTGAAGCTTTCTTT. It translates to CAWSMGIQGDTEAFF.

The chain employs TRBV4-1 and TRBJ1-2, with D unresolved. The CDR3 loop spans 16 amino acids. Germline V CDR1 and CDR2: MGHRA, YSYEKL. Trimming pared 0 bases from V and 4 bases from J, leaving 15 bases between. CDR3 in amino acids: CASSQDEGSGFYGYTF. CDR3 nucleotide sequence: TGCGCCAGCAGCCAAGATGAGGGCTCAGGCTTCTATGGCTACACCTTC.

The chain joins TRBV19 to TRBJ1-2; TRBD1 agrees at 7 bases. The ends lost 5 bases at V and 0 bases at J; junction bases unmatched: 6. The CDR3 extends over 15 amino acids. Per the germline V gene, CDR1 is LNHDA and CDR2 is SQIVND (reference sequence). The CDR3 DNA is TGTGCCAGTAGTTCAAACAGGGGTACTAACTATGGCTACACCTTC. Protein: CASSSNRGTNYGYTF.